The clone carrying this T cell receptor (beta chain) was observed at least ten times. Its matching antigen is unknown. The CDR3 sequence is 14 residues long. Trimming stripped 5 bases from V and 2 bases from J, with 13 bases between. Looked up from germline, CDR1 is SNHLY and CDR2 is FYNNEI. The data were taken from a study of T cells after posttransplantation cyclophosphamide. Study-level findings and limits: Skin or GI-infiltrating T cells shared few TRB sequences with blood. TRB clonality was highly associated with recipient CMV seropositivity and reactivation.

Measured with immunoSEQ multiplex PCR; TCRdb has only the in-frame clones, and not every one. Recorded here are under 30,000 clones, with no singletons, and the ten leading clones hold about 2.5%. This related bone marrow graft donor gave peripheral blood on the day of marrow donation. Sequencing input: PBMCs. The chain employs TRBV2 and TRBJ2-7, with D possibly TRBD1 on 6 matching bases. The TCR was taken from a woman aged 60-75 years in good health, CMV-negative, and a related stem cell transplant donor. CDR3 sequence reads: CASSIQGRAYEQYF. CDR3 sequence (DNA): TGTGCCAGCAGTATACAGGGTAGGGCCTACGAGCAGTACTTC.